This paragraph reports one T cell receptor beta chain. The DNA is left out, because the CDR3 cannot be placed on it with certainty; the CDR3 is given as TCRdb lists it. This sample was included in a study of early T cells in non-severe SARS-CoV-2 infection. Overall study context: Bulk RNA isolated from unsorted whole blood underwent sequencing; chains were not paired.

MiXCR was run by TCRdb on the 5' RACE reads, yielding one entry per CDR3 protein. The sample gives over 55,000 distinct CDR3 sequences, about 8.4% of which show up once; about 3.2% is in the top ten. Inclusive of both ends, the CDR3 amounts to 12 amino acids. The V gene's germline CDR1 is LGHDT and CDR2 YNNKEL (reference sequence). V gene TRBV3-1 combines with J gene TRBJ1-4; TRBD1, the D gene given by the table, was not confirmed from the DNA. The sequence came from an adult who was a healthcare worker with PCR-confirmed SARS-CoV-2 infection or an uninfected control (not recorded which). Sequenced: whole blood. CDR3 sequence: CASSQVGQGTFF.